This entry lists 25 T cell receptor beta chains sequenced from one sample in a study of blood T cell repertoires in COVID-19. Sequencing was performed with immunoSEQ multiplex PCR; in TCRdb, only in-frame clones are kept and a portion is missing. Seen here are 100,000 to 120,000 clones, 88% observed once, and the top ten hold 2.4%. Material: peripheral blood. All receptors derive from a human donor in a cohort sampled during active COVID-19.

The J gene is TRBJ2-7, the V gene TRBV6-5, with 13 bases that match TRBD2. The junction had 3 bases not matched to a gene; V was cut back by 8 bases and J by 2 bases. The CDR3 has 14 amino acids. Germline assignment: CDR1 MNHEY and CDR2 SVGAGI. The CDR3 here is CASGTSGRAYEQYF. The CDR3 DNA sequence: TGTGCCAGCGGAACTAGCGGGAGGGCCTACGAGCAGTACTTC.

This chain connects TRBV5-1 to TRBJ1-1; D unresolved. This CDR3 has 14 amino acids. Germline V gene sequence: CDR1 SGHRS, CDR2 YFSETQ. V dropped 5 bases and J dropped 6 bases, with 17 bases sitting between them. The CDR3 is CASRETGESSEAFF. CDR3 bases: TGCGCCAGCAGGGAAACGGGAGAATCATCTGAAGCTTTCTTT. Drawing the rest from reference TRBV5-1 and TRBJ1-1, the complete variable domain is KAGVTQTPRYLIKTRGQQVTLSCSPISGHRSVSWYQQTPGQGLQFLFEYFSETQRNKGNFPGRFSGRQFSNSRSEMNVSTLELGDSALYLCASRETGESSEAFFGQGTRLTVV.

This rearrangement joins TRBV5-6 to TRBJ2-5; TRBD1 agrees at 7 bases. Trimming took 4 bases from V and 0 from J; bases not matched to a gene: 9. Germline CDR1 reads SGHDT; CDR2 reads YYEEEE. The CDR3 is 16 residues long. The CDR3 reads CASSLRGTRYQETQYF. The CDR3 bases are TGTGCCAGCAGCCTCAGGGGGACACGGTACCAAGAGACCCAGTACTTC.

The CDR3 reads CASSITSGYYNEQFF. The DNA of the CDR3 is TGTGCCAGTAGTATAACTAGCGGGTACTACAATGAGCAGTTCTTC. The chain links TRBV19 to TRBJ2-1, with 9 bases identical to TRBD2. This CDR3 region has 15 residues. Germline values: CDR1 LNHDA, CDR2 SQIVND (reference sequence). The junction had 2 bases not matched to a gene; V was cut back by 2 bases and J by 3 bases.

The rearrangement links TRBV30 to TRBJ2-2; D gene unclear. The CDR3 has 13 amino acids. The V and J ends lost 0 bases and 5 bases respectively, with 7 bases between them. Per germline, CDR1 GTSNPN and CDR2 SVGIG (reference sequence). The CDR3 reads CAWSVTLTGELFF. CDR3 coding DNA: TGTGCCTGGAGTGTAACTTTGACCGGGGAGCTGTTTTTT. The full variable domain, in which reference TRBV30 and TRBJ2-2 provide the parts outside the CDR3, is SQTIHQWPATLVQPVGSPLSLECTVEGTSNPNLYWYRQAAGRGLQLLFYSVGIGQISSEVPQNLSASRPQDRQFILSSKKLLLSDSGFYLCAWSVTLTGELFFGEGSRLTVL.

The chain joins TRBV3-1 (or the pseudogene TRBV3-2) to TRBJ1-4, with D possibly TRBD1 on 5 matching bases. V was clipped by 3 bases and J by 6 bases, with 14 bases between them. The CDR3 is 15 amino acids. Per the germline V gene, CDR1 is LGHDT and CDR2 is YNNKEL (reference sequence). The CDR3 DNA sequence: TGTGCCAGCAGCCACAGGGCCGGCTTTTATGAAAAACTGTTTTTT. Its translation is CASSHRAGFYEKLFF.

The gene calls are TRBV3-1 (or the pseudogene TRBV3-2) and TRBJ1-5; tentative D call: TRBD1 (5 bases). Trimming left V 1 base short and J 11 bases short, with 15 bases between. CDR1 LGHDT and CDR2 YNNKEL come from the germline V gene (reference sequence). The CDR3 extends over 14 amino acids. The CDR3 DNA reads TGTGCCAGCAGCCAAGGCACAGCGGGGCGAGCCCAGCATTTT. This gives the protein CASSQGTAGRAQHF.

V usage is TRBV3-1 (or the pseudogene TRBV3-2) and J usage is TRBJ1-2; D not certain. Germline CDR1 is LGHDT and CDR2 is YNNKEL (reference sequence). The CDR3 has 15 residues. V gave up 2 bases and J gave up 1 base, with 11 bases separating them. This CDR3 is CASSQQVSNNYGYTF. Here the CDR3 DNA reads TGTGCCAGCAGCCAACAGGTCTCAAATAACTATGGCTACACCTTC.

The CDR3: CASSPGTVNTEAFF. CDR3 DNA sequence: TGTGCCAGCTCACCTGGGACAGTGAACACTGAAGCTTTCTTT. This chain connects TRBV18 to TRBJ1-1, with TRBD1 identical over 7 bases. J was trimmed by 0 bases and V by 3 bases; bases with no gene match: 1. The CDR3 has 14 amino acids. Per the germline V gene, CDR1 is KGHSH and CDR2 is LQKENI.

J is TRBJ2-7 and V is TRBV7-8; D is perhaps TRBD2 (5 bases). Trimming removed 5 bases from V and 3 bases from J, with 14 bases in between. Germline V gene data show CDR1 as SGHVS and CDR2 as FQNEAQ. The CDR3 is made up of 14 amino acids. CDR3 sequence: CASSPAASLYEQYF. Here the CDR3 DNA reads TGTGCCAGCAGCCCAGCGGCAAGTCTCTACGAGCAGTACTTC.

This clone was seen repeatedly, ten times or more. The genes are TRBV19 and TRBJ1-2; weak D call: TRBD1 (5 bases). Germline values: CDR1 LNHDA, CDR2 SQIVND (reference sequence). Trimming stripped 7 bases from V and 4 bases from J, with 25 bases between. CDR3 length: 17 amino acids. The CDR3 bases are TGTGCCAGTACCGAGCGGGGGGTCCCCACGCTGGGCTATGGCTACACCTTC. Amino acid sequence: CASTERGVPTLGYGYTF.

The chain joins TRBV5-1 to TRBJ1-5, with 9 bases lining up with TRBD1. Per germline, CDR1 SGHRS and CDR2 YFSETQ. The CDR3 is 15 residues long. V was clipped by 0 bases and J by 7 bases; unmatched bases: 5. CDR3 region: CASSLGGQGHQPQHF. In nucleotides, the CDR3 is TGCGCCAGCAGCTTGGGCGGACAGGGGCACCAGCCCCAGCATTTT.

This clone was counted between two and nine times. The chain joins TRBV4-2 to TRBJ1-4, with TRBD1 matching over 10 bases. Germline lookup yields CDR1 LGHNA and CDR2 YNFKEQ. This CDR3 is built from 16 residues. Trimming took 3 bases from V and 3 from J; bases not matched to a gene: 4. CDR3 in amino acids: CASSQGQGLSNEKLFF. CDR3 DNA sequence: TGTGCCAGCAGCCAGGGACAGGGGTTGTCTAATGAAAAACTGTTTTTT.

The genes are TRBV7-3 and TRBJ1-1, with TRBD1 matching over 8 bases. Germline CDR1 SGHTA, CDR2 FQGTGA. The CDR3 covers 14 residues. V trimming: 2 bases; J trimming: 5 bases; junction bases outside the gene matches: 4. The CDR3 DNA follows: TGTGCCAGCAGCTTAGGACAGGGATTTACTGAAGCTTTCTTT. This codes for CASSLGQGFTEAFF. Based on the CDR3 plus reference TRBV7-3 and TRBJ1-1, the full variable domain is GAGVSQTPSNKVTEKGKYVELRCDPISGHTALYWYRQSLGQGPEFLIYFQGTGAADDSGLPNDRFFAVRPEGSVSTLKIQRTERGDSAVYLCASSLGQGFTEAFFGQGTRLTVV.

The chain combines TRBV6-2 or TRBV6-3 with TRBJ1-2; TRBD1 agrees at 7 bases. Germline loops: CDR1 MNHEY, CDR2 SVGEGT. J gave up 1 base and V 5 bases, and 4 bases lay outside the gene matches. The CDR3 loop spans 14 amino acids. Written as DNA, the CDR3 is TGTGCCAGCAGTGACAGGGTCCTTAACTATGGCTACACCTTC. Translation gives CASSDRVLNYGYTF.

The chain links TRBV11-2 to TRBJ2-2, with D possibly TRBD2 on 5 matching bases. The CDR3 is made up of 17 amino acids. Germline CDR1 and CDR2: SGHAT and FQNNGV. The germline V and J ends were trimmed by 5 bases and 4 bases, with 20 bases remaining between them. CDR3 residues: CASSRGSGGSGTGELFF. CDR3 DNA sequence: TGTGCCAGCAGCCGGGGATCAGGAGGTTCGGGCACCGGGGAGCTGTTTTTT.

The chain couples TRBV7-9 to TRBJ2-7; D might be TRBD2 (5 bases). The CDR3 is 14 residues long. The V and J ends lost 2 bases and 5 bases respectively, with 13 bases between them. Germline loops: CDR1 SEHNR, CDR2 FQNEAQ (reference sequence). The CDR3 sequence: CASSLSGIGNEQYF. The CDR3 nucleotides read TGTGCCAGCAGCTTATCCGGGATAGGCAACGAGCAGTACTTC. The complete variable domain, with remaining parts taken from reference TRBV7-9 and TRBJ2-7, reads DTGVSQNPRHKITKRGQNVTFRCDPISEHNRLYWYRQTLGQGPEFLTYFQNEAQLEKSRLLSDRFSAERPKGSFSTLEIQRTEQGDSAMYLCASSLSGIGNEQYFGPGTRLTVT.

V and J are TRBV2 and TRBJ2-7, with D possibly matching TRBD1 (5 bases). The CDR3 covers 13 residues. V was cut by 5 bases and J by 2 bases, with 10 bases left in between. Germline CDR1 and CDR2: SNHLY and FYNNEI. The DNA for the CDR3 is TGTGCCAGCAGTTCCGACAGTACCTACGAGCAGTACTTC. It encodes CASSSDSTYEQYF.

The CDR3 loop reads CASSASGGMAETQYF. The CDR3 nucleotides are TGTGCCAGCAGCGCAAGCGGGGGGATGGCCGAGACCCAGTACTTC. The genes are TRBV5-4 and TRBJ2-5, with TRBD2 matching 9 bases. Trimming cost V 4 bases and J 5 bases; bases outside gene matches: 9. Germline V gives CDR1 SGHNT, CDR2 YYREEE (reference sequence). The CDR3 covers 15 residues. Using reference TRBV5-4 and TRBJ2-5 for the parts outside the CDR3, the full variable domain is ETGVTQSPTHLIKTRGQQVTLRCSSQSGHNTVSWYQQALGQGPQFIFQYYREEENGRGNFPPRFSGLQFPNYSSELNVNALELDDSALYLCASSASGGMAETQYFGPGTRLLVL.

The chain joins TRBV7-2 to TRBJ1-1; D remains unclear. V was trimmed by 3 bases and J by 3 bases, leaving 14 bases between them. Germline V gene sequence: CDR1 SGHTA, CDR2 FQGNSA. This CDR3 spans 15 amino acids. The CDR3 is CASSLRWEGYTEAFF. CDR3 in DNA: TGTGCCAGCAGCTTGAGGTGGGAGGGTTACACTGAAGCTTTCTTT.

The genes are TRBV30 and TRBJ1-2; 10 positions agree with TRBD1. V lost 5 bases, J lost 5 bases, and 14 bases stayed unmatched. From germline, CDR1 is GTSNPN and CDR2 SVGIG (reference sequence). CDR3 length equals 16 residues. The CDR3 region is CAWSRTGTGVRYGYTF. CDR3 bases: TGTGCCTGGTCCCGGACCGGGACAGGGGTACGGTATGGCTACACCTTC.

The rearrangement uses TRBV5-1 and TRBJ2-1, with a tentative D call TRBD1 (5 bases). V lost 1 base and J lost 7, with 15 bases in between. CDR1 is SGHRS and CDR2 is YFSETQ in the germline V gene. This CDR3 contains 15 residues. The CDR3 region is CASSLSQGGRNEQFF. CDR3 in DNA: TGCGCCAGCAGCTTGTCGCAGGGCGGTAGGAATGAGCAGTTCTTC.

A few counts support this clone. This chain uses TRBV12-3 or TRBV12-4 with TRBJ2-3; no definite D call. The V end was cut by 4 bases, the J end by 4 bases, with 3 bases between. The CDR3 sequence is 11 residues long. The CDR3 region is CASSSADTQYF. CDR3 DNA: TGTGCCAGCAGTTCGGCAGATACGCAGTATTTT.

This clone was seen a handful of times. V usage is TRBV18 and J usage is TRBJ2-3; possibly TRBD1 for D (6 bases). This CDR3 comprises 17 residues. Germline V gene sequence: CDR1 KGHSH, CDR2 LQKENI. V was trimmed by 5 bases and J by 2 bases, leaving 20 bases between them. The CDR3 spells CASSKIAQDRLTDTQYF. The CDR3 region has the DNA TGTGCCAGCTCAAAAATAGCACAGGACAGACTCACAGATACGCAGTATTTT.

The CDR3 DNA follows: TGTGCCAGCAGTGAGGGGCCGAAGGGCAATCAGCCCCAGCATTTT. This sequence encodes CASSEGPKGNQPQHF. The rearrangement links TRBV25-1 to TRBJ1-5; possible D gene TRBD1, 5 bases. Trimming cost V 3 bases and J 2 bases, with 11 bases left between them. Germline CDR1 and CDR2: MGHDK and SYGVNS. The CDR3 extends over 15 amino acids. Full variable domain (remainder filled in from reference TRBV25-1 and TRBJ1-5): EADIYQTPRYLVIGTGKKITLECSQTMGHDKMYWYQQDPGMELHLIHYSYGVNSTEKGDLSSESTVSRIRTEHFPLTLESARPSHTSQYLCASSEGPKGNQPQHFGDGTRLSIL.